One and the same sample provided the 23 T cell receptor beta chains below, sequenced in a study of T cell repertoires in cytomegalovirus infection. TCRdb re-called the reads with MiXCR, one entry per CDR3 protein. The sample contains hundreds of thousands of distinct CDR3 sequences, approximately 25% of which appear only once. The sequenced sample consisted of CD8+ T cells from PBMCs. The source of these receptors is a human donor in good health (CMV status not recorded). Some clones in this sample may be carry-over from other donors' samples.

The chain couples TRBV4-1 to TRBJ2-7; a weak D match, TRBD2 (6 bases). CDR1 MGHRA and CDR2 YSYEKL come from the germline V gene. V was pared by 3 bases and J by 0 bases, with 15 bases between. The CDR3 is 16 amino acids. The CDR3 DNA sequence: TGCGCCAGCAGCCAGCATAGCGGACTCCTCTCCTACGAGCAGTACGTC. This translates into CASSQHSGLLSYEQYV.

The gene calls are TRBV20-1 and TRBJ1-2; unclear D gene. V was shortened by 4 bases and J by 4 bases, with 10 bases between the two germline ends. The CDR3 is 12 residues long. The V gene's germline CDR1 is DFQATT and CDR2 SNEGSKA (reference sequence). CDR3: CSANGRGYGYTF. In nucleotides, the CDR3 is TGCAGTGCTAACGGACGGGGCTATGGCTACACCTTC.

This clonotype showed up many times. The chain recombines TRBV6-5 with TRBJ2-6; possibly TRBD1 for D (6 bases). The V end lost 3 bases, the J end lost 0 bases, and 12 bases lay between the germline ends. Looked up from germline, CDR1 is MNHEY and CDR2 is SVGAGI. The CDR3 totals 17 residues. Here the CDR3 reads CASSYTGISSGANVLTF. CDR3 in DNA: TGTGCCAGCAGTTATACAGGGATAAGCTCTGGGGCCAACGTCCTGACTTTC.

DNA of the CDR3: TGTGCCAGCAGGGGAGACAGGGACTACGAGCAGTACGTC. It yields the protein CASRGDRDYEQYV. The chain links TRBV28 to TRBJ2-7; 7 positions match TRBD1. The germline gives CDR1 MDHEN, CDR2 SYDVKM. This CDR3 has 13 amino acids. J gave up 3 bases and V 6 bases, and 5 bases lay outside the gene matches.

The rearrangement uses TRBV4-1 and TRBJ2-7; D is unclear. The CDR3 length is 17 residues. Per the germline V gene, CDR1 is MGHRA and CDR2 is YSYEKL. Trimming stripped 0 bases from V and 0 bases from J, with 15 bases between. The CDR3 loop reads CASSQEPVLGNSYEQYV. The CDR3 DNA sequence: TGCGCCAGCAGCCAAGAGCCAGTTTTAGGCAACTCCTACGAGCAGTACGTC.

Here the CDR3 reads CASIPRAGSMNTEAFF. CDR3 sequence (DNA): TGTGCCAGCATCCCACGGGCAGGATCCATGAACACTGAAGCTTTCTTT. The chain is built from TRBV6-5 and TRBJ1-1; no reliable D call. Germline CDR1 reads MNHEY; CDR2 reads SVGAGI. V was shortened by 7 bases and J by 0 bases, with 18 bases between the two germline ends. The CDR3 runs to 16 residues.

This clonotype was found a few times. Written as DNA, the CDR3 is TGTGCCAGCAGTGCGCAGGGGGGATCCTACGAGCAGTACGTC. This translates into CASSAQGGSYEQYV. The chain joins TRBV28 to TRBJ2-7; D is possibly TRBD1 (7 bases). Germline V lookup: CDR1 MDHEN, CDR2 SYDVKM. The CDR3 loop spans 14 amino acids. The V end was cut by 5 bases, the J end by 1 base, with 12 bases between.

There are many counts of this clonotype. The chain uses TRBV7-2 and TRBJ2-3, with 11 bases lining up with TRBD2. Germline assignment: CDR1 SGHTA and CDR2 FQGNSA. The CDR3 sequence is 18 residues long. V lost 3 bases to trimming and J lost 1 base; unmatched junction nucleotides: 9. The CDR3 loop is CASSLNSGGAMGTDTQYF. The DNA for the CDR3 is TGTGCCAGCAGCTTGAATAGCGGGGGGGCGATGGGCACAGATACGCAGTATTTT.

The chain employs TRBV20-1 and TRBJ2-1, with 8 bases aligning to TRBD1. The CDR3 is 12 amino acids. CDR1 and CDR2 from the germline V gene are DFQATT and SNEGSKA (reference sequence). V was pared by 3 bases and J by 9 bases, with 4 bases of the junction left unmatched. CDR3 coding DNA: TGCAGTGCTAGGGACAGGGTGGTTGAGCAGTTCTTC. This gives the protein CSARDRVVEQFF.

This clonotype was recorded once. The CDR3 coding sequence is TGCAGTGCTAGAGCCCTAATGGGCCTCTATGGCTACACCTTC. This translates into CSARALMGLYGYTF. The gene calls are TRBV20-1 and TRBJ1-2; D is unclear. The CDR3 length is 14 residues. Germline V gene lookup returns CDR1 DFQATT and CDR2 SNEGSKA (reference sequence). V was trimmed by 1 base and J by 4 bases, leaving 13 bases between them.

With respect to this clonotype: A much larger clone lies a single base off, so this may be a read error. The CDR3 DNA follows: TGTGCCAACAGCCGATATGACGGGGGGGGTCAGCCCCAGCATTTT. Residues: CANSRYDGGGQPQHF. This chain connects TRBV7-2 to TRBJ1-5; TRBD1 is a possible D gene (5 bases). The CDR3 is 15 residues long. Germline values: CDR1 SGHTA, CDR2 FQGNSA.

This clonotype was seen a few times. This sequence joins TRBV5-5 and TRBJ1-3; D is unclear. The germline V and J ends were trimmed by 0 bases and 0 bases, with 7 bases remaining between them. Per the germline V gene, CDR1 is SGHKS and CDR2 is YYEKEE (reference sequence). CDR3 size: 15 residues. CDR3 residues: CASSLEGASGNTIYF. CDR3 in DNA: TGTGCCAGCAGCTTGGAGGGAGCCTCTGGAAACACCATATATTTT.

In this sample, this clonotype turned up a few times. This chain joins TRBV20-1 and TRBJ2-4; D might be TRBD1 (5 bases). This CDR3 spans 14 amino acids. Germline-derived CDR1 and CDR2 are DFQATT and SNEGSKA (reference sequence). V was trimmed by 6 bases and J by 0 bases, leaving 12 bases between them. CDR3 bases: TGCAGTGCCTCAACAGGTCTAGCCAAAAACATTCAGTACTTC. Encoded protein: CSASTGLAKNIQYF.

The chain employs TRBV29-1 and TRBJ2-1; perhaps TRBD2 as D (6 bases). Germline V lookup: CDR1 SQVTM, CDR2 ANQGSEA. The length of the CDR3 is 14 residues. Trimming left V 6 bases short and J 6 bases short, with 18 bases between. DNA for the CDR3: TGCAGCGTCCACAGCGGGCCTCAATTCAATGAGCAGTTCTTC. Translating it yields CSVHSGPQFNEQFF.

This sequence joins TRBV2 and TRBJ1-1, with D hard to call. The CDR3 consists of 15 residues. Trimming took off 8 bases at V and 4 bases at J, with 20 bases between the two ends. Germline-derived CDR1 and CDR2 are SNHLY and FYNNEI. The chain's CDR3 is CASAEPRPPRTEAFF. Here the CDR3 DNA reads TGTGCCAGCGCAGAACCTAGACCCCCGCGCACTGAAGCTTTCTTT.

As regards this clonotype: This could be a read error, since a much larger clone is one nucleotide away. V gene TRBV29-1 combines with J gene TRBJ2-7; D remains ambiguous. Germline lookup yields CDR1 SQVTM and CDR2 ANQGSEA. The CDR3 is made up of 11 amino acids. CDR3 DNA sequence: TGCAGCGTTGAAGATCTGGGCACCCAGGACGTC. Translating it yields CSVEDLGTQDV.

The chain has TRBV6-2 or TRBV6-3 and TRBJ2-2, with D maybe TRBD1 (6 bases). V was shortened by 0 bases and J by 3 bases, with 17 bases between the two germline ends. The CDR3 is 18 amino acids. The germline CDR1 and CDR2 sequences are MNHEY and SVGEGT. The CDR3 reads CASSYSFARTEDTGELFF. CDR3 DNA: TGTGCCAGCAGTTACTCGTTCGCAAGGACAGAGGACACCGGGGAGCTGTTTTTT.

This clonotype has only a few counts. The rearrangement uses TRBV7-9 and TRBJ1-6; D gene uncertain. V was clipped by 5 bases and J by 7 bases, with 15 bases between them. CDR1 and CDR2 (germline): SEHNR, FQNEAQ (reference sequence). CDR3 length equals 15 residues. CDR3 nucleotides: TGTGCCAGCAGCGCAGAGGGAAACTTAAATTCACCCCTCCACTTT. It encodes CASSAEGNLNSPLHF.

This clonotype was observed a few times. The rearrangement joins TRBV6-2 or TRBV6-3 to TRBJ1-1, with a tentative D call TRBD1 (5 bases). Trimming took 5 bases from V and 1 from J, leaving 11 bases between them. The CDR3 extends over 14 amino acids. The germline V gene encodes CDR1 MNHEY and CDR2 SVGEGT. The CDR3 DNA sequence: TGTGCCAGCAGTAAGGGACTTGCGAACACTGAAGCTTTCTTT. Amino acid sequence: CASSKGLANTEAFF.

J is TRBJ1-1 and V is TRBV28; TRBD1 matches at 8 bases. Germline V gene lookup returns CDR1 MDHEN and CDR2 SYDVKM. This CDR3 region has 13 residues. V dropped 7 bases and J dropped 5; count of bases not matched to a gene: 6. The CDR3 here is CASTPRGLTEAFF. The CDR3 nucleotides read TGTGCCAGCACCCCCAGGGGGCTTACTGAAGCTTTCTTT.

This clonotype was seen a handful of times. The chain combines TRBV25-1 with TRBJ2-2; possible D gene TRBD2, 6 bases. Germline CDR1 MGHDK, CDR2 SYGVNS. The CDR3 sequence is 14 residues long. V was cut by 4 bases and J by 4 bases, with 10 bases left in between. CDR3 loop: CASSAWDSTGELFF. CDR3 DNA sequence: TGTGCCAGCAGTGCATGGGACTCCACCGGGGAGCTGTTTTTT. The whole variable domain, filled in from reference TRBV25-1 and TRBJ2-2, reads EADIYQTPRYLVIGTGKKITLECSQTMGHDKMYWYQQDPGMELHLIHYSYGVNSTEKGDLSSESTVSRIRTEHFPLTLESARPSHTSQYLCASSAWDSTGELFFGEGSRLTVL.

This clonotype was seen more than once but under ten times. The CDR3 DNA sequence: TGTGCCAGCAGCCATTGGGGCAGGCCCCTCAATGAGCAGTTCTTC. This codes for CASSHWGRPLNEQFF. The gene calls are TRBV14 and TRBJ2-1; D is possibly TRBD1 (5 bases). Between the trimmed V and J ends, which lost 3 bases and 6 bases, there was a span of 15 bases. Germline CDR1 and CDR2: SGHDN and FVKESK. The CDR3 sequence is 15 residues long.

This clonotype has only a few counts. The chain recombines TRBV6-4 with TRBJ2-1, with a weak D call TRBD1 (6 bases). Trimming cost V 8 bases and J 1 base, with 15 bases left between them. The germline V gene has CDR1 MRHNA and CDR2 SNTAGT. The CDR3 is 15 residues long. The CDR3 protein is CASAPLGGSYNEQFF. The CDR3 coding sequence is TGTGCCAGCGCCCCCCTAGGGGGATCCTACAATGAGCAGTTCTTC.